The 19 T cell receptor beta chains in this list originate from one sample, sequenced in a study of blood T cell repertoires in COVID-19. The data were produced by immunoSEQ multiplex PCR, yet TCRdb's version contains in-frame clones alone and is incomplete. This table holds under 250,000 clones, 70% to 90% found once. Sequenced sample: peripheral blood. The receptors were gathered from a man between 18 and 35 years old with active or convalescent COVID-19.

V and J are TRBV6-4 and TRBJ1-2; TRBD1 agrees at 11 bases. Germline V gives CDR1 MRHNA, CDR2 SNTAGT. This CDR3 spans 14 amino acids. Unmatched junction bases numbered 8, after V lost 9 bases and J lost 5 bases. The CDR3, as DNA: TGTGCCAGACAGACCGGGACAGGGGGGTATGGCTACACCTTC. Encoded protein: CARQTGTGGYGYTF.

J is TRBJ1-6 and V is TRBV3-1 (or the pseudogene TRBV3-2); TRBD1 agrees at 11 bases. Germline V gene sequence: CDR1 LGHDT, CDR2 YNNKEL (reference sequence). With V trimmed by 4 bases and J by 10 bases, 3 bases remained unmatched. The CDR3 sequence is 14 residues long. The DNA of the CDR3 is TGTGCCAGCAGCCCGGACAGGGGGCTATCACCCCTCCACTTT. Translated: CASSPDRGLSPLHF.

J is TRBJ2-7 and V is TRBV5-5, with unresolved D. Germline CDR1 reads SGHKS; CDR2 reads YYEKEE (reference sequence). The CDR3 is 14 amino acids. Trimming removed 0 bases at V and 4 bases at J, with 11 bases between. CDR3 coding DNA: TGTGCCAGCAGCTTGGTAGAGGCCAGATACGAGCAGTACTTC. It codes for CASSLVEARYEQYF.

This clone has a single count. The chain carries TRBV28 and TRBJ1-1; TRBD1 aligns across 8 bases. CDR3 length: 14 amino acids. Looked up from germline, CDR1 is MDHEN and CDR2 is SYDVKM. With 6 bases clipped from V and 5 bases from J, the junction kept 8 bases outside the gene matches. The DNA for the CDR3 is TGTGCCAGCAGCTGGGCAGGGGGCAAAACTGAAGCTTTCTTT. Translation gives CASSWAGGKTEAFF.

The V call is TRBV29-1, the J call TRBJ1-2; TRBD1 matches at 9 bases. The J segment lost 7 bases and the V segment lost 5 bases, leaving 2 bases of the junction unmatched. Per the germline V gene, CDR1 is SQVTM and CDR2 is ANQGSEA. The CDR3 covers 11 residues. The CDR3 nucleotides are TGCAGCGTTAAGACAGGGGGTGGCTACACCTTC. As protein: CSVKTGGGYTF.

This chain uses TRBV7-2 with TRBJ2-2, with TRBD2 identical over 12 bases. V gave up 3 bases and J gave up 3 bases; unmatched junction bases: 2. The germline CDR1 and CDR2 sequences are SGHTA and FQGNSA. The CDR3 sequence is 16 residues long. CDR3 in DNA: TGTGCCAGCAGCTTGACTAGCGGGGGCTACACCGGGGAGCTGTTTTTT. Residues: CASSLTSGGYTGELFF.

The J gene is TRBJ2-7, the V gene TRBV6-1; 10 nucleotides match TRBD1. After removal of 4 bases from V and 3 bases from J, the junction contained 12 bases not matched to a gene. CDR1 and CDR2 from the germline V gene are MNHNS and SASEGT. The CDR3 contains 17 residues. DNA of the CDR3: TGTGCCAGCAGTGGGCCGGGACAGGGGTACCAAAGCTACGAGCAGTACTTC. It specifies CASSGPGQGYQSYEQYF.

J is TRBJ2-2 and V is TRBV2, with 9 nucleotides matching TRBD1. CDR3 size: 13 residues. J lost 7 bases, V lost 5 bases, and 2 bases had no gene match. Germline CDR1 reads SNHLY; CDR2 reads FYNNEI. CDR3 amino acids: CASSYRGLGELFF. In DNA, the CDR3 is TGTGCCAGCAGTTACAGGGGGCTCGGGGAGCTGTTTTTT.

This clone turned up a few times. The V call is TRBV7-8, the J call TRBJ1-1, with D unresolved. The CDR3 extends over 13 amino acids. V was shortened by 1 base and J by 11 bases, with 14 bases between the two germline ends. CDR1 and CDR2 from the germline V gene are SGHVS and FQNEAQ. CDR3 loop: CASSLESSTTAFF. The CDR3 bases are TGTGCCAGCAGCTTAGAGAGTTCGACAACGGCTTTCTTT.

This clone was counted once. The chain joins TRBV5-6 to TRBJ2-5; the match to TRBD1 covers 10 bases. The CDR3 extends over 14 amino acids. Germline loops: CDR1 SGHDT, CDR2 YYEEEE. The trim removed 4 bases at V and 3 bases at J, leaving 3 bases unmatched. CDR3 region: CASSGTGVEETQYF. Written as DNA, the CDR3 is TGTGCCAGCAGCGGGACAGGGGTTGAAGAGACCCAGTACTTC.

The chain carries TRBV9 and TRBJ1-2; 7 bases agree with TRBD1. Germline V gene data show CDR1 as SGDLS and CDR2 as YYNGEE. The CDR3 loop spans 11 amino acids. Trimming cost V 7 bases and J 3 bases; bases outside gene matches: 0. In DNA form, the CDR3 reads TGTGCCAGCGGACAGGACTATGGCTACACCTTC. Translated: CASGQDYGYTF.

The rearrangement joins TRBV3-1 (or the pseudogene TRBV3-2) to TRBJ1-1; tentative D call: TRBD1 (6 bases). Germline V CDR1 and CDR2: LGHDT, YNNKEL (reference sequence). The CDR3 totals 14 residues. V dropped 4 bases and J dropped 3 bases, with 12 bases sitting between them. This CDR3 is CASSLGNRDTEAFF. DNA of the CDR3: TGTGCCAGCAGCCTGGGCAACAGGGACACTGAAGCTTTCTTT.

The CDR3 here is CASSPGHGGSDTEAFF. CDR3 in DNA: TGTGCCAGCAGCCCCGGTCACGGGGGGTCGGACACTGAAGCTTTCTTT. The chain uses TRBV3-1 (or the pseudogene TRBV3-2) and TRBJ1-1; maybe TRBD1 (5 bases). The germline V and J ends were trimmed by 4 bases and 3 bases, with 18 bases remaining between them. This CDR3 is 16 amino acids long. Germline-derived CDR1 and CDR2 are LGHDT and YNNKEL (reference sequence).

CDR3 amino acids: CASRSGNNEQFF. The CDR3 region has the DNA TGTGCCAGCAGGTCCGGTAACAATGAGCAGTTCTTC. The chain combines TRBV6-5 with TRBJ2-1; D is unresolved. V was cut by 6 bases and J by 5 bases, with 8 bases left in between. Germline lookup yields CDR1 MNHEY and CDR2 SVGAGI. The CDR3 totals 12 residues.

CDR3 protein: CASSLDRGSLYEQYF. The CDR3 region has the DNA TGTGCCAGCAGTCTTGACAGGGGGAGTCTCTACGAGCAGTACTTC. The chain combines TRBV28 with TRBJ2-7; 9 bases are a match to TRBD1. The trim removed 5 bases at V and 3 bases at J, leaving 8 bases unmatched. In germline, CDR1 is MDHEN, CDR2 SYDVKM. The CDR3 has 15 amino acids.

Written as DNA, the CDR3 is TGCGCCAGCAGCTTAGGACAGGGATCAACTAATGAAAAACTGTTTTTT. Encoded protein: CASSLGQGSTNEKLFF. The chain carries TRBV5-1 and TRBJ1-4; 8 bases align to TRBD1. CDR1 SGHRS and CDR2 YFSETQ come from the germline V gene. J lost 0 bases, V lost 2 bases, and 3 bases had no gene match. The CDR3 runs 16 residues.

The rearrangement uses TRBV5-1 and TRBJ2-5; 10 nucleotides agree with TRBD2. Germline CDR1 and CDR2: SGHRS and YFSETQ. The CDR3 has 19 amino acids. V gave up 0 bases and J gave up 5 bases; unmatched junction bases: 16. CDR3 bases: TGCGCCAGCAGCTTGGCGTTAAGGCTAGCGGGGGCCCGAGGGGAGACCCAGTACTTC. Translating gives CASSLALRLAGARGETQYF.

This clone has a single count. The chain combines TRBV5-4 with TRBJ2-7; 8 bases are a match to TRBD2. The ends lost 0 bases at V and 2 bases at J; junction bases unmatched: 7. The length of the CDR3 is 16 residues. Germline CDR1 reads SGHNT; CDR2 reads YYREEE (reference sequence). CDR3 in DNA: TGTGCCAGCAGCTTGGGATCTAGCGGGCCTACCTACGAGCAGTACTTC. Its protein is CASSLGSSGPTYEQYF. Variable domain in full (rest from reference TRBV5-4 and TRBJ2-7): ETGVTQSPTHLIKTRGQQVTLRCSSQSGHNTVSWYQQALGQGPQFIFQYYREEENGRGNFPPRFSGLQFPNYSSELNVNALELDDSALYLCASSLGSSGPTYEQYFGPGTRLTVT.

The chain links TRBV6-1 to TRBJ1-5; D not resolved. CDR1 and CDR2 (germline): MNHNS, SASEGT. This CDR3 comprises 16 residues. Trimming took off 2 bases at V and 3 bases at J, with 14 bases between the two ends. The CDR3 DNA reads TGTGCCAGCAGTGAACTTGACGGGAGAGTCAATCAGCCCCAGCATTTT. Its protein product is CASSELDGRVNQPQHF.